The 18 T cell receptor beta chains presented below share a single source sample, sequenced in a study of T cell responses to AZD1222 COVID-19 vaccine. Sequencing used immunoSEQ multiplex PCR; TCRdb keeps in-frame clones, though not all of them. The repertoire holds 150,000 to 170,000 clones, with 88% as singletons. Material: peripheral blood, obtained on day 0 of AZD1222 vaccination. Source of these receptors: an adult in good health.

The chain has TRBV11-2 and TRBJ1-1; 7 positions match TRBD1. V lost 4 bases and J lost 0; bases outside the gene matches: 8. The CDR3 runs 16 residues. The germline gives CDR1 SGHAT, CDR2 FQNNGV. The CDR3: CASSSAGGNMNTEAFF. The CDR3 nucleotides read TGTGCCAGCAGCTCAGCAGGGGGAAACATGAACACTGAAGCTTTCTTT.

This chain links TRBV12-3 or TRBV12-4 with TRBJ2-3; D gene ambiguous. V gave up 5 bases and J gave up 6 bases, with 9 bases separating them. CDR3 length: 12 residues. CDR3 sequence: CASSVEFDTQYF. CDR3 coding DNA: TGTGCCAGCAGTGTGGAGTTCGATACGCAGTATTTT.

The CDR3 loop is CASNRLAGAYNEQFF. In DNA, the CDR3 is TGTGCCAGTAACCGACTAGCGGGGGCCTACAATGAGCAGTTCTTC. J is TRBJ2-1 and V is TRBV19, with 12 bases identical to TRBD2. V gave up 7 bases and J gave up 2 bases; unmatched junction bases: 3. This CDR3 has 15 residues. In germline, CDR1 is LNHDA, CDR2 SQIVND (reference sequence).

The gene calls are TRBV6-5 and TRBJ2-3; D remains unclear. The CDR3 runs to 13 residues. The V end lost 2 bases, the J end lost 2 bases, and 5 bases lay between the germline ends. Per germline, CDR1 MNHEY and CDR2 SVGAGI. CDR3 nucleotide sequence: TGTGCCAGCAGTTACCGAATCACAGATACGCAGTATTTT. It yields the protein CASSYRITDTQYF.

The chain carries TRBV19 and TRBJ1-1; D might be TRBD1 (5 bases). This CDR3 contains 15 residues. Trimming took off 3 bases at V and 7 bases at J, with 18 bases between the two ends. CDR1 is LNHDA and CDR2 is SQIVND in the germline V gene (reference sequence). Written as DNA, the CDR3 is TGTGCCAGTAGTATTCCTGGAAGAAACGGGGGTGAAGCTTTCTTT. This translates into CASSIPGRNGGEAFF.

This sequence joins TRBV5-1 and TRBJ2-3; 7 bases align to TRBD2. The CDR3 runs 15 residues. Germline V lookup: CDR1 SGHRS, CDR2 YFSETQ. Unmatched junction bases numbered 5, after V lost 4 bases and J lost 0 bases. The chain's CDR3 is CASSDPSGSTDTQYF. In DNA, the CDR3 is TGCGCCAGCAGCGACCCTAGCGGAAGCACAGATACGCAGTATTTT.

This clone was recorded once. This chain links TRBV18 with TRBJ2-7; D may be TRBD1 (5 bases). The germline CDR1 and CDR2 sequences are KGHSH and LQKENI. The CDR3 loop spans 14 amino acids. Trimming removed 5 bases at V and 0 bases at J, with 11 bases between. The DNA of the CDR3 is TGTGCCAGCTCATTTGGACAAAGCTCCTACGAGCAGTACTTC. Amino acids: CASSFGQSSYEQYF. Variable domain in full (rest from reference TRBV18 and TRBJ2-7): NAGVMQNPRHLVRRRGQEARLRCSPMKGHSHVYWYRQLPEEGLKFMVYLQKENIIDESGMPKERFSAEFPKEGPSILRIQQVVRGDSAAYFCASSFGQSSYEQYFGPGTRLTVT.

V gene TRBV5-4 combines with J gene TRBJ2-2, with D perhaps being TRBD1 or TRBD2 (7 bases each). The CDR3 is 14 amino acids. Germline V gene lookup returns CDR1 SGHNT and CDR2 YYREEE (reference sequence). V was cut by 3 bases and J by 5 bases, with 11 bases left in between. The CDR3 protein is CASSSQGGTGELFF. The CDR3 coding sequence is TGTGCCAGCAGCTCGCAGGGGGGGACCGGGGAGCTGTTTTTT.

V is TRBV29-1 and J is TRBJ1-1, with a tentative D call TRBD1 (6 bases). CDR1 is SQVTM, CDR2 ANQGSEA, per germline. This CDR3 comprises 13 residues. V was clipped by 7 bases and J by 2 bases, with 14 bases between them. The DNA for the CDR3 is TGCAGCGGGTCAGTGGGGGGCAACACTGAAGCTTTCTTT. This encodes CSGSVGGNTEAFF.

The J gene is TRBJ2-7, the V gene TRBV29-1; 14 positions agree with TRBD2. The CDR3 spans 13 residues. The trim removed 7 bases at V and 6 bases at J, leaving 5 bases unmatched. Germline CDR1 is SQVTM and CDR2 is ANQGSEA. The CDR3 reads CSATGLAGGEQYF. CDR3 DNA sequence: TGCAGCGCAACTGGACTAGCGGGGGGCGAGCAGTACTTC.

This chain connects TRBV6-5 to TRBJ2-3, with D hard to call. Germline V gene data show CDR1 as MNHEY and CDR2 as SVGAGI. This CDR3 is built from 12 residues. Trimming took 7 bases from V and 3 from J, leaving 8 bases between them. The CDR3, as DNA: TGTGCCAGCAATAGTCGGACAGATACGCAGTATTTT. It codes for CASNSRTDTQYF.

CDR3 nucleotide sequence: TGTGCCAGCAGCGAGTGGGGAGACACCATATATTTT. Its translation is CASSEWGDTIYF. The V and J genes are TRBV9 and TRBJ1-3; D gene unclear. Germline CDR1 is SGDLS and CDR2 is YYNGEE. V was pared by 3 bases and J by 8 bases, with 9 bases between. The CDR3 sequence is 12 residues long. Full variable domain (remainder filled in from reference TRBV9 and TRBJ1-3): DSGVTQTPKHLITATGQRVTLRCSPRSGDLSVYWYQQSLDQGLQFLIQYYNGEERAKGNILERFSAQQFPDLHSELNLSSLELGDSALYFCASSEWGDTIYFGEGSWLTVV.

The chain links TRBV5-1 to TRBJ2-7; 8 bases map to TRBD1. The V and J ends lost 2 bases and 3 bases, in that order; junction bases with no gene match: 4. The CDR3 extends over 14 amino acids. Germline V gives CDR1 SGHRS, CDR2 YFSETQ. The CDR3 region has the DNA TGCGCCAGCAGCTTCCAGGGGACAGGCTACGAGCAGTACTTC. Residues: CASSFQGTGYEQYF. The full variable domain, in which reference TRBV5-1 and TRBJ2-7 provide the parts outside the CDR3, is KAGVTQTPRYLIKTRGQQVTLSCSPISGHRSVSWYQQTPGQGLQFLFEYFSETQRNKGNFPGRFSGRQFSNSRSEMNVSTLELGDSALYLCASSFQGTGYEQYFGPGTRLTVT.

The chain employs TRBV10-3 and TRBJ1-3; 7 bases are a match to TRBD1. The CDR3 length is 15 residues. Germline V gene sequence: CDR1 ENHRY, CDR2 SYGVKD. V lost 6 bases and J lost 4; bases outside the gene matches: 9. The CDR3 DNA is TGTGCCATCAGGGACACAGGGGTGGCCGGAAACACCATATATTTT. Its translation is CAIRDTGVAGNTIYF.

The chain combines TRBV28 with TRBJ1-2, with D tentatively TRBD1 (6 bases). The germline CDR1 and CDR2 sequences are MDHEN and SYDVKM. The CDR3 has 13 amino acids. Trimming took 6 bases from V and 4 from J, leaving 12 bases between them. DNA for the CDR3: TGTGCCAGCAGAACCACAGGGACCTATGGCTACACCTTC. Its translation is CASRTTGTYGYTF.

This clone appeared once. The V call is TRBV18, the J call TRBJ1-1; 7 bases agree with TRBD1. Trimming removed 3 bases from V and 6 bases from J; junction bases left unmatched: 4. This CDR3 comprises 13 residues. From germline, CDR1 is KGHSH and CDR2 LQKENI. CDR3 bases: TGTGCCAGCTCACCCGACCAGGGGGCTGAAGCTTTCTTT. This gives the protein CASSPDQGAEAFF.

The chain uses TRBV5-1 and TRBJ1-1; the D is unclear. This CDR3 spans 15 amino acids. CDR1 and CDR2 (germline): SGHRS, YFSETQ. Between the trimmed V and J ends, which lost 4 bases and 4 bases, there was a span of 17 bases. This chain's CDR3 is CASSPLGVAGTEAFF. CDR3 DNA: TGCGCCAGCAGCCCTCTCGGGGTGGCGGGCACTGAAGCTTTCTTT.

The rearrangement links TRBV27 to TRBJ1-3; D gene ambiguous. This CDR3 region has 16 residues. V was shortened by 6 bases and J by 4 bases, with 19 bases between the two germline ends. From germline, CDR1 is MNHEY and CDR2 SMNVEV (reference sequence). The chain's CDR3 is CASSASDPSGGNTIYF. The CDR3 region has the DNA TGTGCCAGCAGCGCATCGGACCCATCGGGGGGAAACACCATATATTTT.